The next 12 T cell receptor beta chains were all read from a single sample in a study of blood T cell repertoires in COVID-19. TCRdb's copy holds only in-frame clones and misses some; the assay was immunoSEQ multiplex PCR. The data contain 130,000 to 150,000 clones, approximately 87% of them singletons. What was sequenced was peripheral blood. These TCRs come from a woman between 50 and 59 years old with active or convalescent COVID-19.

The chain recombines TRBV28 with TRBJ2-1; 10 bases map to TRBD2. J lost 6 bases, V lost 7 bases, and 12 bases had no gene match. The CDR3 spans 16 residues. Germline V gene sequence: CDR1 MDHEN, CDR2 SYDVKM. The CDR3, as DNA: TGTGCCAGCACTCTAGCCAGCGGGAGGGCCTTCAATGAGCAGTTCTTC. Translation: CASTLASGRAFNEQFF.

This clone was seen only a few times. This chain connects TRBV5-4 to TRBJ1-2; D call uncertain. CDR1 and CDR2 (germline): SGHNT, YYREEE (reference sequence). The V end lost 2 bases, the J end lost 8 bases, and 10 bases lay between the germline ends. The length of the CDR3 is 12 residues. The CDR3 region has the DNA TGTGCCAGCAGCTTCCTGCAGAACGGCTACACCTTC. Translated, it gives CASSFLQNGYTF. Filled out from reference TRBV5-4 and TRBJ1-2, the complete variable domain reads ETGVTQSPTHLIKTRGQQVTLRCSSQSGHNTVSWYQQALGQGPQFIFQYYREEENGRGNFPPRFSGLQFPNYSSELNVNALELDDSALYLCASSFLQNGYTFGSGTRLTVV.

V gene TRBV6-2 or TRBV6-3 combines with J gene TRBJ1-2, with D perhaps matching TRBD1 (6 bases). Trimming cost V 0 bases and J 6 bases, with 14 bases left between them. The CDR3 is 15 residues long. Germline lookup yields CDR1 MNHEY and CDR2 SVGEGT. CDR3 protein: CASSYSGHRTDGYTF. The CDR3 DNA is TGTGCCAGCAGTTACTCGGGGCACCGGACAGATGGCTACACCTTC.

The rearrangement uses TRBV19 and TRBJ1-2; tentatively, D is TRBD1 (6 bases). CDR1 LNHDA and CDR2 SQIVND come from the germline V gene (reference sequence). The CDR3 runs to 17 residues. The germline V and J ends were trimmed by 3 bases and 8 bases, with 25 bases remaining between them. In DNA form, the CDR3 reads TGTGCCAGTAGTATTGAGTTTTGGGCGGGGGGCCGGGGAGGCTACACCTTC. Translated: CASSIEFWAGGRGGYTF.

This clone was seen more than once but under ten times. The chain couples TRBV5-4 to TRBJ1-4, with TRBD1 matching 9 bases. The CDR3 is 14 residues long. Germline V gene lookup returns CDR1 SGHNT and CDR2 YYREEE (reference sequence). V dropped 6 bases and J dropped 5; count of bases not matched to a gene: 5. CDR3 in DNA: TGTGCCAGCAAACCGGGACAGGGAAATGAAAAACTGTTTTTT. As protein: CASKPGQGNEKLFF.

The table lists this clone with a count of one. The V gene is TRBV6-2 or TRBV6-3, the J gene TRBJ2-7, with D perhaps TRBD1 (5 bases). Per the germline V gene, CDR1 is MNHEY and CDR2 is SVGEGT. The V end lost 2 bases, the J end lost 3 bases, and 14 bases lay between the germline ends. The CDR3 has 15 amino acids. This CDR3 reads CASSYRGLIGYEQYF. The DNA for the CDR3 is TGTGCCAGCAGTTACAGGGGATTAATAGGCTACGAGCAGTACTTC.

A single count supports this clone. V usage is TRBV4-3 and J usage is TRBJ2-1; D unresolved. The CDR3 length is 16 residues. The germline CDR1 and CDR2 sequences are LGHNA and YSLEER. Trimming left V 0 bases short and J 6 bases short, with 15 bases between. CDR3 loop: CASSQDRTVLFNEQFF. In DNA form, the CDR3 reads TGCGCCAGCAGCCAAGATCGCACAGTCCTTTTCAATGAGCAGTTCTTC.

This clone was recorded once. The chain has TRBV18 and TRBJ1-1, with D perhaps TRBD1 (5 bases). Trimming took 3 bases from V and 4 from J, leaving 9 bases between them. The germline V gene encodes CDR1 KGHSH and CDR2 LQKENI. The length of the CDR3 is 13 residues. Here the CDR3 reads CASSPGPGTEAFF. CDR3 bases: TGTGCCAGCTCACCGGGGCCGGGCACTGAAGCTTTCTTT.

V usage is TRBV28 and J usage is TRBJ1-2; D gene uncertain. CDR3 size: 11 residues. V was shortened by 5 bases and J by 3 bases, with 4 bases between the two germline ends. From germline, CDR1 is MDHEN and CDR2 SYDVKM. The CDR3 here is CASSPDYGYTF. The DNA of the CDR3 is TGTGCCAGCAGTCCGGACTATGGCTACACCTTC.

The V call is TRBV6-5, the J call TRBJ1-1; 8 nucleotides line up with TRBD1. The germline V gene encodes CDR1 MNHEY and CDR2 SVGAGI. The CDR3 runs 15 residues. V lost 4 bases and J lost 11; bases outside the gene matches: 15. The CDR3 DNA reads TGTGCCAGCAGTTCGACTACCGGGACAGGCAATAAGGCTTTCTTT. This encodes CASSSTTGTGNKAFF.

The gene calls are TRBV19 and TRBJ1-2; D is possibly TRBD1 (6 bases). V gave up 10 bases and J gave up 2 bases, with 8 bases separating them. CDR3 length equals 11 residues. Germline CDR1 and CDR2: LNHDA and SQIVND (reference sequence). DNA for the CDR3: TGTGCCACCCAGGGGAACTATGGCTACACCTTC. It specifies CATQGNYGYTF.

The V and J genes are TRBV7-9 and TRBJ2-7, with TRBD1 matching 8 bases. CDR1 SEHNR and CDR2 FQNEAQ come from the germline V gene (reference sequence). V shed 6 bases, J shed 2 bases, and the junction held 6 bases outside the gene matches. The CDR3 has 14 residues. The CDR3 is CASRGQDRTYEQYF. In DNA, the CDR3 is TGTGCCAGCAGGGGACAGGACAGGACCTACGAGCAGTACTTC.